This T cell receptor (beta chain) comes out of a study of blood T cells in healthy people across ages. Overall study context: Roughly one uniquely barcoded beta molecule per two T cells was captured.

Drawing of peripheral blood yielded ten milliliters from each donor. This CDR3 is 14 amino acids long. Germline CDR1 LGHDT, CDR2 YNNKEL (reference sequence). A second PCR of roughly 6 to 12 cycles used a sample-barcoded 5' primer and a J-beta primer mix. TCRdb fed the 5' RACE reads into MiXCR, producing one record per CDR3 protein. The sample carries around 1.5 million distinct CDR3 sequences, approximately 63% recorded once. The TCR originated in a man younger than 35 in good health. The sample was blood. The chain couples TRBV3-1 to TRBJ2-4; TRBD2 matches 9 bases. The J call is in doubt because the DNA end fits TRBJ2-7 better. The CDR3 DNA reads as TGTGCCAGCAGCCACAGGACTAGCGTCGACGAGCAGTACTTC. It specifies CASSHRTSVDEQYF.